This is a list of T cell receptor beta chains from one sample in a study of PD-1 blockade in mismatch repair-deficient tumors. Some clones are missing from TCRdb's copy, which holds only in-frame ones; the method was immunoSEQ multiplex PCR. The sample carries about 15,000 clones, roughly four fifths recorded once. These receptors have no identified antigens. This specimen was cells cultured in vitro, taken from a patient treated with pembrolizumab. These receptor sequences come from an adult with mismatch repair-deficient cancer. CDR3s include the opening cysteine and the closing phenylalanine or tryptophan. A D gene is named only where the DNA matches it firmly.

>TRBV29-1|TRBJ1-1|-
CSVEDRGGGAEAFF
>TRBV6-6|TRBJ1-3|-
CASSPVGVAGNTIYF
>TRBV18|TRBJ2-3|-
CASSPGLADTQYF
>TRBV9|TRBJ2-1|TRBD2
CASSVVTSGIEQFF
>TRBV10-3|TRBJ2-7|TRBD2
CAISDGREGPGEQYF
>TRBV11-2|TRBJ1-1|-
CASSLVDGDTEAFF
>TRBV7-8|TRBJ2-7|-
CASSPQTISYEQYF
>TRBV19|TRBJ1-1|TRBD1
CASRQGQTEAFF
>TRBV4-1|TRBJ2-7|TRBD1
CASSQLTGPEQYF
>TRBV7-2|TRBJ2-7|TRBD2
CASSFLTSGKDEQYF
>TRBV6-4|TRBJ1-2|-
CASSDSPTDGSGYTF
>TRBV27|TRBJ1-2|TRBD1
CASRPSGTGGGYTF
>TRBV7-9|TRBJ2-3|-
CASSSTGTDTQYF
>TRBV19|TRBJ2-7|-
CASSIGRVQYF
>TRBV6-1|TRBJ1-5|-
CASSEALIDNQPQHF
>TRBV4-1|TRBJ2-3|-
CASSQERPLKRPGTRSTDTQYF
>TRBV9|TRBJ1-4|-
CASSASTGTTNEKLFF
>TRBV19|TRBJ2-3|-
CASSSFTDTQYF
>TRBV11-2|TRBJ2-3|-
CASSPRDGTQYF
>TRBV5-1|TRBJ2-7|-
CASSPEGLYEQYF
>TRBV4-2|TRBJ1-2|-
CASSQEAQYYGYTF
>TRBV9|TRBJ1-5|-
CASSVEGQDNQPQHF
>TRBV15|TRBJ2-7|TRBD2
CATSRTSGSYEQYF
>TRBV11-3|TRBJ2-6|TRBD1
CASSYGTAGANVLTF
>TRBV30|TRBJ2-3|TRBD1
CACLDRARRTDTQYF
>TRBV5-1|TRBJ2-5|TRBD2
CASSEGLAGGGGQETQYF
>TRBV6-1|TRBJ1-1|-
CASSEGGPGDRDTEAFF